The next 17 T cell receptor beta chains were all read from a single sample in a study of blood T cell repertoires in COVID-19. Profiling relied on immunoSEQ multiplex PCR, and the TCRdb table lists in-frame clones only, not all of them. Among just under 350,000 clones listed, approximately 90% were seen once. The specimen was peripheral blood. The receptor set was obtained from a woman aged 18-29 years who had recovered from COVID-19.

This sequence joins TRBV12-5 and TRBJ1-2; 7 bases agree with TRBD1. J lost 4 bases, V lost 6 bases, and 8 bases had no gene match. Germline lookup yields CDR1 LGHNT and CDR2 FRNRAP. The CDR3 sequence is 14 residues long. The CDR3, as DNA: TGTGCTAGTGGCCAGGAAGGGACAGCCTATGGCTACACCTTC. Amino acids: CASGQEGTAYGYTF.

J is TRBJ1-1 and V is TRBV6-2 or TRBV6-3; a weak D match, TRBD1 (5 bases). The CDR3 runs to 13 residues. V shed 1 base and J shed 6 bases, with 9 bases lying between them. Germline CDR1 is MNHEY and CDR2 is SVGEGT. The CDR3 region has the DNA TGTGCCAGCAGTTACTGGGGGGTCGCTGAAGCTTTCTTT. Its protein is CASSYWGVAEAFF.

The genes are TRBV25-1 and TRBJ1-2; 10 positions match TRBD1. The CDR3 sequence is 15 residues long. Per the germline V gene, CDR1 is MGHDK and CDR2 is SYGVNS. Unmatched junction bases numbered 6, after V lost 3 bases and J lost 5 bases. The CDR3 protein is CASSEGTGDFYGYTF. The CDR3 DNA follows: TGTGCCAGCAGTGAGGGGACAGGGGATTTTTATGGCTACACCTTC.

The genes are TRBV18 and TRBJ1-6; TRBD1 matches at 8 bases. Germline CDR1 KGHSH, CDR2 LQKENI. This CDR3 has 16 residues. With V trimmed by 3 bases and J by 9 bases, 10 bases remained unmatched. The chain's CDR3 is CASSPTGQGRGSPLHF. The CDR3 nucleotides read TGTGCCAGCTCACCTACCGGACAGGGCCGGGGTTCACCCCTCCACTTT.

The chain links TRBV6-5 to TRBJ1-1; 7 nucleotides align to TRBD1. The CDR3 runs 13 residues. After removal of 5 bases from V and 7 bases from J, the junction contained 7 bases not matched to a gene. CDR1 and CDR2 (germline): MNHEY, SVGAGI. The CDR3 DNA reads TGTGCCAGCAGTCAGACAGGGATCGTTGAAGCTTTCTTT. Residues: CASSQTGIVEAFF.

The chain carries TRBV9 and TRBJ2-3; TRBD1 agrees at 7 bases. V shed 0 bases and J 2 bases; nucleotides not matched to a gene: 6. Looked up from germline, CDR1 is SGDLS and CDR2 is YYNGEE. The CDR3 is 16 amino acids. This CDR3 reads CASSVGRGRITDTQYF. The CDR3, as DNA: TGTGCCAGCAGCGTAGGAAGGGGGCGGATCACAGATACGCAGTATTTT.

The V gene is TRBV7-9, the J gene TRBJ1-3; 10 bases agree with TRBD1. The trim removed 6 bases at V and 0 bases at J, leaving 8 bases unmatched. Germline V CDR1 and CDR2: SEHNR, FQNEAQ (reference sequence). CDR3 length equals 17 residues. This chain's CDR3 is CASRSVGTGASGNTIYF. The CDR3 nucleotides are TGTGCCAGCAGATCGGTCGGGACAGGGGCCTCTGGAAACACCATATATTTT.

The chain recombines TRBV5-6 with TRBJ2-5, with D possibly being TRBD2 (6 bases). CDR1 SGHDT and CDR2 YYEEEE come from the germline V gene. V was cut by 4 bases and J by 4 bases, with 17 bases left in between. The CDR3 consists of 15 residues. The CDR3 loop is CASSPGVPARETQYF. In DNA form, the CDR3 reads TGTGCCAGCAGCCCGGGGGTTCCGGCGCGAGAGACCCAGTACTTC.

This chain links TRBV20-1 with TRBJ2-1; TRBD2 aligns across 8 bases. Trimming at V came to 3 bases and at J to 0 bases, leaving 25 bases not matched to a gene. This CDR3 has 22 residues. Germline lookup yields CDR1 DFQATT and CDR2 SNEGSKA (reference sequence). The DNA of the CDR3 is TGCAGTGCTAGTTATACCCGTTTTAGCGGGACCATTGTCGACAGCTCCTACAATGAGCAGTTCTTC. Protein: CSASYTRFSGTIVDSSYNEQFF.

The chain has TRBV19 and TRBJ1-5; TRBD1 matches at 8 bases. The CDR3 sequence is 13 residues long. Germline V gene sequence: CDR1 LNHDA, CDR2 SQIVND (reference sequence). V shed 5 bases and J 7 bases; nucleotides not matched to a gene: 4. CDR3 bases: TGTGCCAGTAGTGTGACAGGGGAGCAGCCCCAGCATTTT. It yields the protein CASSVTGEQPQHF.

The rearrangement joins TRBV6-5 to TRBJ1-1; tentative D call: TRBD1 (6 bases). Per germline, CDR1 MNHEY and CDR2 SVGAGI. There are 13 residues in the CDR3. Trimming took off 6 bases at V and 10 bases at J, with 18 bases between the two ends. This CDR3 is CASSLRRDIRAFF. The CDR3 nucleotides read TGTGCCAGCAGCTTACGAAGGGACATTCGAGCTTTCTTT.

The chain uses TRBV4-1 and TRBJ1-1, with D uncertain. This CDR3 comprises 18 residues. V was cut by 1 base and J by 0 bases, with 18 bases left in between. The germline V gene encodes CDR1 MGHRA and CDR2 YSYEKL. The DNA of the CDR3 is TGCGCCAGCAGCCAAGGCCAGGTCCCCTGGAACATGAACACTGAAGCTTTCTTT. As protein: CASSQGQVPWNMNTEAFF.

This clone showed up just a few times. V usage is TRBV10-3 and J usage is TRBJ2-2; 10 bases map to TRBD2. The CDR3 consists of 18 residues. The junction had 12 bases not matched to a gene; V was cut back by 2 bases and J by 6 bases. The germline gives CDR1 ENHRY, CDR2 SYGVKD. CDR3 protein: CAISEPGGAGGHAGELFF. Written as DNA, the CDR3 is TGTGCCATCAGTGAGCCGGGCGGAGCGGGAGGGCATGCCGGGGAGCTGTTTTTT.

V gene TRBV29-1 combines with J gene TRBJ1-6; D might be TRBD1 (5 bases). The CDR3 is 14 amino acids. The germline gives CDR1 SQVTM, CDR2 ANQGSEA. V was shortened by 4 bases and J by 5 bases, with 12 bases between the two germline ends. This CDR3 is CSVAVDKDNSPLHF. CDR3 bases: TGCAGCGTTGCAGTGGACAAGGATAATTCACCCCTCCACTTT.

The chain links TRBV21-1 to TRBJ1-2; TRBD1, the D gene given by the table, was not confirmed from the DNA. TRBV21-1 is termed a pseudogene. CDR3 length equals 19 residues. CDR3 in amino acids: CASSARPLPGTGGKYGYTF. The CDR3 DNA reads TGTGCCAGCAGCGCGCGGCCTCTACCAGGGACAGGGGGTAAATATGGCTACACCTTC.

As to this clone: Other DNA sequences of this sample code for an identical CDR3. V and J are TRBV5-1 and TRBJ2-3; D unclear. V lost 4 bases to trimming and J lost 2 bases, with 8 bases between them. The germline CDR1 and CDR2 sequences are SGHRS and YFSETQ. The CDR3 has 13 amino acids. CDR3 coding DNA: TGCGCCAGCAGCCTACTTCCCACAGATACGCAGTATTTT. This codes for CASSLLPTDTQYF.

The CDR3: CASRTPSNEQFF. The DNA of the CDR3 is TGTGCCAGCCGGACACCCTCCAATGAGCAGTTCTTC. This chain joins TRBV11-3 and TRBJ2-1, with D perhaps matching TRBD1 (5 bases). CDR1 is SGHNT, CDR2 YENEEA, per germline. Deletions cut 8 bases from V and 6 bases from J, with 11 bases between. There are 12 residues in the CDR3.